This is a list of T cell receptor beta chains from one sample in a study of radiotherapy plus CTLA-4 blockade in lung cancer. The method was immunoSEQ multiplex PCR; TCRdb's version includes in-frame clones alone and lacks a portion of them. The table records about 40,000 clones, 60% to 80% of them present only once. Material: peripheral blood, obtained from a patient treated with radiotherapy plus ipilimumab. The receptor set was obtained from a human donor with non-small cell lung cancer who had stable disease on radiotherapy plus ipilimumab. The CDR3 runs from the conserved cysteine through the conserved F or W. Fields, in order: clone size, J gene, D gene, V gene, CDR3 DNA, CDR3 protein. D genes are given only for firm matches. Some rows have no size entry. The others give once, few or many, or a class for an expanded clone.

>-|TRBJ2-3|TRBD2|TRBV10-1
TGCGCCAGCAGTCCCCAGACTAGCGAGGGATCGGATACGCAGTATTTT
CASSPQTSEGSDTQYF
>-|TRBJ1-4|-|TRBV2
TGTGCCAGCAGGGAGTTTGGAACTAATGAAAAACTGTTTTTT
CASREFGTNEKLFF
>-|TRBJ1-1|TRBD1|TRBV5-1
TGCGCCAGCAGCTCCCGCGCGGGGACAGAGGGATCTGAAGCTTTCTTT
CASSSRAGTEGSEAFF
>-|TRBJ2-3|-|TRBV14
TGTGCCAGCAGCCAAGGAAGCGGTAGGGATACGCAGTATTTT
CASSQGSGRDTQYF
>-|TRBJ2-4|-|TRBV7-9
TGTGCCAGCAGCTTAGCACCGGGCATTCAGTACTTC
CASSLAPGIQYF
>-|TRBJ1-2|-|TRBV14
TGTGCCAGCAGCCGTCGACAGGTCGGCTACACCTTC
CASSRRQVGYTF
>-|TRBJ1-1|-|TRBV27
TGTGCCAGCAGTTCCCCCTCCCGAGGGAACACTGAAGCTTTCTTT
CASSSPSRGNTEAFF
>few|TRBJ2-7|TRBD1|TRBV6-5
TGTGCCAGCAAGAGGGGACAGGGAGACTCCTACGAGCAGTACTTC
CASKRGQGDSYEQYF
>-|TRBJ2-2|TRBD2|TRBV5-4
TGTGCCATCCGGACTAGCGAATACGGGGAGCTGTTTTTT
CAIRTSEYGELFF
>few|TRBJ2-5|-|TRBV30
TGTGCCTGGAGTAGCGGATCTAAATGGGGAGAGACCCAGTACTTC
CAWSSGSKWGETQYF
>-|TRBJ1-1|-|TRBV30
TGTGCCTGGAGTGAACTAAGGGGCGAAGCTTTCTTT
CAWSELRGEAFF
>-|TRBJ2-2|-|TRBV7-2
TGTGCCAGCAGCCCACAACAGGGTCGGGTCGGGGAGCTGTTTTTT
CASSPQQGRVGELFF
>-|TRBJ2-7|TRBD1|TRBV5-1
TGCGCCAGCAGCTTGGCCGGGACAGCTACCTACGAGCAGTACTTC
CASSLAGTATYEQYF
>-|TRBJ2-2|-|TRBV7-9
TGTGCCAGCAGCTTAGCGGTAGACACCGGGGAGCTGTTTTTT
CASSLAVDTGELFF
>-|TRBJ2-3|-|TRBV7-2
TGTGCCAGCAGCCCTCCGGGGAACACAGATACGCAGTATTTT
CASSPPGNTDTQYF
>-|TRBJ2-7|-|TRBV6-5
TGTGCCAGCTGGGGAGGTGGACCTCACTACGAGCAGTACTTC
CASWGGGPHYEQYF
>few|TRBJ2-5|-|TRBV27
TGTGCCAGCAGCCGCAGGGTTTCGGAGACCCAGTACTTC
CASSRRVSETQYF
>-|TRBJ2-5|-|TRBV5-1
TGCGCCAGCAGCTTGTATGGGAGAGAGACCCAGTACTTC
CASSLYGRETQYF
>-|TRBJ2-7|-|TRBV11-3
TGTGCCAGCAGCCAGGGCCCCAGTTTCCACGAGCAGTACTTC
CASSQGPSFHEQYF
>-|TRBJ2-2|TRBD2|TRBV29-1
TGCAGCGTTGAGGAAGGACTAGCGGGGCCGAACACCGGGGAGCTGTTTTTT
CSVEEGLAGPNTGELFF
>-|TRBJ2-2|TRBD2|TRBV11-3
TGTGCCAGCAGCTTCGGCGGGGGGATCGGGGAGCTGTTTTTT
CASSFGGGIGELFF
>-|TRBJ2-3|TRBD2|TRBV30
TGTGCCTGGACTCGGGGACTAGCCTCAGATACGCAGTATTTT
CAWTRGLASDTQYF
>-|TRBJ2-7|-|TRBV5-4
TGTGCCAGCAGCCGTACAGGGTCCTACGAGCAGTACTTC
CASSRTGSYEQYF
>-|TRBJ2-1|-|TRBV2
TGTGCCAGCACGAGCTCCTACAATGAGCAGTTCTTC
CASTSSYNEQFF
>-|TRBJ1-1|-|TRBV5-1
TGCGCCAGCAGCCAAATCGGACAGAACACTGAAGCTTTCTTT
CASSQIGQNTEAFF
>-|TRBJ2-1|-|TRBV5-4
TGTGCCAGCAGCTTAACCTCCAGGGGATACCATGAGCAGTTCTTC
CASSLTSRGYHEQFF
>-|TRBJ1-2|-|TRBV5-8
TGTGCCAGCAGCTTGGGGTCCGGCTATGGCTACACCTTC
CASSLGSGYGYTF
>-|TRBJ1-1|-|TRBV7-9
TGTGCCAGCAGCTCCGGCGTTGGAGCTGAAGCTTTCTTT
CASSSGVGAEAFF
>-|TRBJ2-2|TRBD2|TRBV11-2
TGTGCCAGCAGCCAGACGACTTTGCGGGGGGCCGGCGGGGAGCTGTTTTTT
CASSQTTLRGAGGELFF
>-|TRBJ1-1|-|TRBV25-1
TGTGCCAGCAGTGCTTCTTTAAACACTGAAGCTTTCTTT
CASSASLNTEAFF
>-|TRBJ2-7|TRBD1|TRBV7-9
TGTGCCAGCAGCTTCAGGGGGTCCGGGTACGAGCAGTACTTC
CASSFRGSGYEQYF
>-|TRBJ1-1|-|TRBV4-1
TGCGCCAGCAGCCAAGTGGTGGGGAGCACTGAAGCTTTCTTT
CASSQVVGSTEAFF
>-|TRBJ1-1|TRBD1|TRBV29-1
TGCAGCGTTAGACAGGGACTCACTGAAGCTTTCTTT
CSVRQGLTEAFF
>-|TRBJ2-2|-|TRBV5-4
TGTGCCAGCAGCTTGCCACTAAAAGGGGAGCTGTTTTTT
CASSLPLKGELFF
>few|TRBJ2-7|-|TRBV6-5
TGTGCCAGCAGTTACCAGACGCCAGGGCAATACGAGCAGTACTTC
CASSYQTPGQYEQYF
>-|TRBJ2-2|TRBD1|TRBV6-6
TGTGCCAGCACGACAGGGACCGGGGAGCTGTTTTTT
CASTTGTGELFF
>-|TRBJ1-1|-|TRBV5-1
TGCGCCAGCAGCCGGTCTCAGGATAGGAACACTGAAGCTTTCTTT
CASSRSQDRNTEAFF